In its sample, the clone carrying this TCR beta chain was seen many times. Its target is unknown. The CDR3 loop spans 15 amino acids. Germline lookup yields CDR1 DFQATT and CDR2 SNEGSKA (reference sequence). Deletions cut 3 bases from V and 5 bases from J, with 17 bases between. The sample originates from a study of naive and memory T cell subsets. Points from the study as a whole: Naive repertoires, especially CD8, held a few larger clonotypes, possibly memory cells re-expressing CD45RA. The power law exponent of TCR abundance differed between naive and memory cells.

Two oligonucleotides, mixed equimolar, formed the beta constant-region primer covering TRBC1 and TRBC2. Ligated cDNA was amplified by four rounds of PCR with nested alpha and beta constant-region primers and SP2. The cDNA 3' end received a ligated single-stranded oligonucleotide carrying the SP2 primer and a 12-nucleotide UMI. TCRdb re-called the UMI-ligation and nested PCR reads through MiXCR, storing one row per CDR3 protein. Here the sample spans 85,000 to 130,000 distinct CDR3 sequences, roughly 15% being singletons. This chain joins TRBV20-1 and TRBJ2-1; the D gene is possibly TRBD1 (5 bases). This sequence was found in a human donor in good health. Sequenced: naive CD8+ T cells from blood. CDR3 sequence: CSASGLWGENNEQFF. CDR3 coding DNA: TGCAGTGCTAGCGGTCTCTGGGGCGAGAACAATGAGCAGTTCTTC.